A selection of T cell receptor beta chains follows, all from one sample in a study of T cells expressing NK-cell markers. TCRdb re-analyzed the 5' RACE reads; it lists each CDR3 protein once, without DNA. Here the sample table reports about 410,000 distinct CDR3 sequences. Material: blood T cells: a sorted CD56 or NKG2C T cell subset, CD4+ or CD8+ T cells, or bulk PBMC T cells (not recorded which). These receptors were obtained from a woman aged 45 to 65 in good health. CDR3s include the opening cysteine and the closing phenylalanine or tryptophan.

V gene: TRBV6-5
J gene: TRBJ2-3
CDR3 protein: CASSYSGPGPDTQYF

V gene: TRBV10-3
J gene: TRBJ2-3
CDR3 protein: CADSEEVGDTQYF

V gene: TRBV29-1
J gene: TRBJ2-2
CDR3 protein: CSVQGQLNTGELFF

V gene: TRBV10-3
J gene: TRBJ2-1
CDR3 protein: CAIQAGGPHNEQFF

V gene: TRBV7-8
J gene: TRBJ2-2
CDR3 protein: CASSPWGRGSTDTGELFF

V gene: TRBV5-1
J gene: TRBJ2-5
CDR3 protein: CASSLQIAIQETQYF

V gene: TRBV29-1
J gene: TRBJ2-7
CDR3 protein: CSVEGQNRYEQYF

V gene: TRBV10-2
J gene: TRBJ1-5
CDR3 protein: CASRGDSTNQPQHF

V gene: TRBV25-1
J gene: TRBJ2-3
CDR3 protein: CASEGLAGRSRTDTQYF

V gene: TRBV12-3/TRBV12-4
J gene: TRBJ1-2
CDR3 protein: CASTRTVWDGYTF

V gene: TRBV2
J gene: TRBJ2-1
CDR3 protein: CASSESHGLPSYNEQFF

V gene: TRBV6-5
J gene: TRBJ2-3
CDR3 protein: CATDSGTGTDTQYF

V gene: TRBV19
J gene: TRBJ2-1
CDR3 protein: CASSQREGTYNEQFF

V gene: TRBV30
J gene: TRBJ2-1
CDR3 protein: CAWIGANEQFF

V gene: TRBV5-1
J gene: TRBJ2-6
CDR3 protein: CASSLYAGSSGANVLTF

V gene: TRBV4-1
J gene: TRBJ2-5
CDR3 protein: CASSQVIAHATQYF

V gene: TRBV6-5
J gene: TRBJ1-5
CDR3 protein: CASRRGATQPQHF

V gene: TRBV7-9
J gene: TRBJ2-1
CDR3 protein: CASSLLELVEDEQFF

V gene: TRBV20-1
J gene: TRBJ2-3
CDR3 protein: CSARPSLGGPTDTQYF

V gene: TRBV7-9
J gene: TRBJ2-1
CDR3 protein: CASRLTGEQFF

V gene: TRBV27
J gene: TRBJ2-5
CDR3 protein: CASGEARETQYF

V gene: TRBV14
J gene: TRBJ2-6
CDR3 protein: CASSQGLGYGANVLTF

V gene: TRBV4-1
J gene: TRBJ2-6
CDR3 protein: CASRPSGRASGANVLTF

V gene: TRBV19
J gene: TRBJ2-5
CDR3 protein: CASRNVGHETQYF

V gene: TRBV27
J gene: TRBJ2-1
CDR3 protein: CASSLMGQGTGEQFF

V gene: TRBV7-9
J gene: TRBJ1-1
CDR3 protein: CASSFRQGEAFF

V gene: TRBV5-1
J gene: TRBJ2-3
CDR3 protein: CASSPDRGQTDTQYF

V gene: TRBV6-1
J gene: TRBJ2-2
CDR3 protein: CASSLVQPRAGELFF

V gene: TRBV7-8
J gene: TRBJ2-7
CDR3 protein: CASSQLQREGEQYF

V gene: TRBV12-3/TRBV12-4
J gene: TRBJ2-1
CDR3 protein: CASSFVAGVSNEQFF

V gene: TRBV7-6
J gene: TRBJ2-7
CDR3 protein: CASSLYGSEIYEQYF

V gene: TRBV20-1
J gene: TRBJ1-1
CDR3 protein: CSARRVLNTEAFF

V gene: TRBV29-1
J gene: TRBJ2-1
CDR3 protein: CSTSGTGLSGEQFF

V gene: TRBV20-1
J gene: TRBJ2-2
CDR3 protein: CSARALAGDFRNAGELFF

V gene: TRBV9
J gene: TRBJ2-1
CDR3 protein: CASSGLRAGGYNEQFF

V gene: TRBV5-1
J gene: TRBJ2-1
CDR3 protein: CASSLVIGSYNEQFF

V gene: TRBV5-6
J gene: TRBJ1-2
CDR3 protein: CASSVGQYYGYTF

V gene: TRBV12-3/TRBV12-4
J gene: TRBJ2-1
CDR3 protein: CASSFPGTTKDNEQFF

V gene: TRBV6-1
J gene: TRBJ2-5
CDR3 protein: CASSEAGLATGTQYF

V gene: TRBV10-2
J gene: TRBJ2-2
CDR3 protein: CASARQGTGELFF

V gene: TRBV4-1
J gene: TRBJ2-3
CDR3 protein: CASSQEGPSGRTDTQYF

V gene: TRBV3-1
J gene: TRBJ2-7
CDR3 protein: CASSPSPSGLEQYF

V gene: TRBV21-1
J gene: TRBJ2-3
CDR3 protein: CASSKVVRGRDTQYF